Listed below are T cell receptor beta chains from one sample, sequenced in a study of neurological immune-mediated disorders. From the 5' RACE reads, TCRdb called clonotypes with MiXCR, one entry per CDR3 protein. Of 50,000 to 70,000 distinct CDR3 sequences in the sample, 3.4% were seen once. The sequenced sample was PBMCs. The origin of the receptors is a man aged 35 to 55 with multiple sclerosis. Both conserved end residues are part of each CDR3.

J gene,CDR3 length,V gene,CDR3 protein
TRBJ2-2,15,TRBV5-6,CASSLAGQGTGELFF
TRBJ2-4,14,TRBV5-1,CASSAGTGENIQYF
TRBJ1-3,13,TRBV6-5,CASSRDIGNTIYF
TRBJ2-1,14,TRBV12-3/TRBV12-4,CASGPPGLDNEQFF
TRBJ2-1,14,TRBV27,CATTAGVSYNEQFF
TRBJ2-1,19,TRBV7-6,CASSLGTSGGLSSYNEQFF
TRBJ2-2,18,TRBV9,CASSDGSPGTRGSGELFF
TRBJ2-5,13,TRBV6-5,CASSYRAQETQYF
TRBJ1-1,15,TRBV5-6,CASSLGWAGNTEAFF
TRBJ2-3,14,TRBV20-1,CSARPQGARDTQYF
TRBJ1-3,14,TRBV6-5,CATVDSSSGNTIYF
TRBJ2-3,12,TRBV5-1,CASRPGEDTQYF
TRBJ2-1,15,TRBV20-1,CSAREATSGSNEQFF
TRBJ2-3,15,TRBV20-1,CSAPPRTSGEGTQYF
TRBJ1-5,15,TRBV30,CAWSVRGSFDQPQHF
TRBJ2-1,15,TRBV12-3/TRBV12-4,CASNSGELSYNEQFF
TRBJ2-3,15,TRBV24-1,CATSRAKGGTDTQYF
TRBJ2-3,16,TRBV5-1,CASSLYSGGPTDTQYF